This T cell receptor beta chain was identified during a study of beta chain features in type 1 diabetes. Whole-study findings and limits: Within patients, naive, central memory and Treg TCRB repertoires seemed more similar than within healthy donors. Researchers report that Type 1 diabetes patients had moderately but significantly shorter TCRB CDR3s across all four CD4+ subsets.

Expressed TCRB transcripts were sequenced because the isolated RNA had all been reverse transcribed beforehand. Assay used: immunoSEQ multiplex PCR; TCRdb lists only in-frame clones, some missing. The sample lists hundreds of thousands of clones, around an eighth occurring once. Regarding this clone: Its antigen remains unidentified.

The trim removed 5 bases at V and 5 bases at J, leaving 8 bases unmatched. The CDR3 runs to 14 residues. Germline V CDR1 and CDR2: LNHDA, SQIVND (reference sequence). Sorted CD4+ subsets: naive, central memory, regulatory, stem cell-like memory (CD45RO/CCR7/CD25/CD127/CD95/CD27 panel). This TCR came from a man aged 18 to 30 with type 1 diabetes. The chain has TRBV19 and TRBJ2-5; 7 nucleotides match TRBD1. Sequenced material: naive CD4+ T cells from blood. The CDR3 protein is CASSSHRGYETQYF. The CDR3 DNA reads TGTGCCAGTAGTTCGCACAGGGGTTACGAGACCCAGTACTTC.